A single sample gave rise to the 26 T cell receptor beta chains below, sequenced in a study of cytomegalovirus exposure and HLA in healthy donors. Vbeta (60) and Jbeta (13) primers were used in the PCR. The protocol was immunoSEQ multiplex PCR, while the TCRdb copy is restricted to in-frame clones and leaves out a portion. The sample gives 60,000 to 70,000 clones, just under 80% of which show up once; 3.5% to 5% is in the top ten. Sequencing was performed on PBMCs. These receptors originate from a young woman in good health and CMV-seronegative.

This CDR3 reads CASSLERQINNSPLHF. CDR3 DNA: TGCGCCAGCAGCTTGGAACGACAGATAAATAATTCACCCCTCCACTTT. The J gene is TRBJ1-6, the V gene TRBV5-1, with a tentative D call TRBD1 (5 bases). The V end lost 0 bases, the J end lost 5 bases, and 12 bases lay between the germline ends. The CDR3 covers 16 residues. The germline V gene has CDR1 SGHRS and CDR2 YFSETQ.

The rearrangement links TRBV5-6 to TRBJ2-7, with 8 nucleotides matching TRBD1. With 4 bases clipped from V and 5 bases from J, the junction kept 5 bases outside the gene matches. The germline gives CDR1 SGHDT, CDR2 YYEEEE. This CDR3 is built from 13 residues. CDR3 bases: TGTGCCAGCAGCCCGGCAGGGGGCCACGAGCAGTACTTC. This gives the protein CASSPAGGHEQYF.

The chain carries TRBV2 and TRBJ1-6; 9 bases line up with TRBD1. V shed 0 bases, J shed 10 bases, and the junction held 4 bases outside the gene matches. CDR3 length: 15 amino acids. CDR1 is SNHLY, CDR2 FYNNEI, per germline. DNA for the CDR3: TGTGCCAGCAGTGAAGCTCGGACAGGGGACTCACCCCTCCACTTT. Protein product: CASSEARTGDSPLHF.

In its sample, this clone was seen a few times. The rearrangement links TRBV18 to TRBJ2-7; possible D gene TRBD1, 6 bases. CDR1 and CDR2 from the germline V gene are KGHSH and LQKENI. Trimming took off 7 bases at V and 2 bases at J, with 15 bases between the two ends. The CDR3 runs 14 residues. The CDR3 sequence: CASLETAGAYEQYF. DNA of the CDR3: TGTGCCAGCTTGGAAACGGCAGGGGCCTACGAGCAGTACTTC.

The chain combines TRBV4-1 with TRBJ2-7; possible D gene TRBD2, 5 bases. Germline values: CDR1 MGHRA, CDR2 YSYEKL. This CDR3 is built from 14 residues. Trimming took off 6 bases at V and 7 bases at J, with 19 bases between the two ends. The CDR3 reads CASRPGPGSREQYF. CDR3 sequence (DNA): TGCGCCAGCAGACCGGGCCCGGGGTCCAGGGAGCAGTACTTC.

The chain carries TRBV10-3 and TRBJ2-5; D gene unclear. Germline CDR1 is ENHRY and CDR2 is SYGVKD. The length of the CDR3 is 14 residues. Trimming removed 6 bases from V and 0 bases from J, with 11 bases in between. CDR3 nucleotide sequence: TGTGCCATCAGGCCAGCGAGAGACCAAGAGACCCAGTACTTC. This translates into CAIRPARDQETQYF.

The rearrangement links TRBV29-1 to TRBJ2-7; D remains unclear. Germline V lookup: CDR1 SQVTM, CDR2 ANQGSEA. Trimming left V 5 bases short and J 0 bases short, with 8 bases between. The CDR3 totals 12 residues. CDR3 in amino acids: CSVRVNSYEQYF. In nucleotides, the CDR3 is TGCAGCGTTCGCGTGAACTCCTACGAGCAGTACTTC.

This clone was seen only once. The chain carries TRBV18 and TRBJ2-7, with D perhaps TRBD2 (6 bases). V lost 3 bases and J 0 bases, leaving 9 bases between the germline ends. Germline CDR1 reads KGHSH; CDR2 reads LQKENI. This CDR3 is 14 amino acids long. The CDR3 loop reads CASSPPGLSYEQYF. For the CDR3, the DNA is TGTGCCAGCTCACCTCCGGGACTCTCCTACGAGCAGTACTTC.

This clone was found once. The chain is built from TRBV10-2 and TRBJ1-2, with 9 bases fitting TRBD1. The CDR3 consists of 14 residues. The V gene end was trimmed by 6 bases and the J gene end by 4 bases; junction bases not matched to a gene: 6. Per the germline V gene, CDR1 is WSHSY and CDR2 is SAAADI. Here the CDR3 DNA reads TGCGCCAGCAGGCCCGGGGACAGGGCCTATGGCTACACCTTC. It yields the protein CASRPGDRAYGYTF.

This clone came up a few times. The J gene is TRBJ1-2, the V gene TRBV5-1; D unresolved. Per the germline V gene, CDR1 is SGHRS and CDR2 is YFSETQ. This CDR3 region has 14 residues. V was cut by 6 bases and J by 8 bases, with 20 bases left in between. Here the CDR3 reads CASTEMGQAGGYTF. The CDR3 nucleotides read TGCGCCAGCACCGAGATGGGTCAGGCGGGGGGCTACACCTTC.

V gene TRBV28 combines with J gene TRBJ1-1; a possible D gene is TRBD1 (6 bases). This CDR3 spans 15 amino acids. CDR1 and CDR2 from the germline V gene are MDHEN and SYDVKM. Trimming cost V 5 bases and J 4 bases, with 17 bases left between them. The CDR3 reads CASSPNTGLSTEAFF. CDR3 in DNA: TGTGCCAGCAGTCCTAACACAGGGTTGAGCACTGAAGCTTTCTTT.

V is TRBV9 and J is TRBJ1-1; D uncertain. V gave up 0 bases and J gave up 0 bases, with 6 bases separating them. The V gene's germline CDR1 is SGDLS and CDR2 YYNGEE. The length of the CDR3 is 14 residues. CDR3 protein: CASSVAPVNTEAFF. As DNA, the CDR3 is TGTGCCAGCAGCGTAGCCCCGGTGAACACTGAAGCTTTCTTT.

The chain is built from TRBV29-1 and TRBJ2-1; a weak D match, TRBD1 (5 bases). This CDR3 region has 11 residues. Trimming took 5 bases from V and 7 from J, leaving 9 bases between them. Looked up from germline, CDR1 is SQVTM and CDR2 is ANQGSEA. DNA for the CDR3: TGCAGCGTTCTGACAGCGAATGAGCAGTTCTTC. Translation gives CSVLTANEQFF.

V is TRBV7-9 and J is TRBJ2-5; D may be TRBD2 (6 bases). This CDR3 comprises 17 residues. The V end lost 1 base, the J end lost 1 base, and 16 bases lay between the germline ends. Germline CDR1 reads SEHNR; CDR2 reads FQNEAQ (reference sequence). DNA for the CDR3: TGTGCCAGCAGCTTAGAGCGAGTTAGCGGTATCCAAGAGACCCAGTACTTC. Protein sequence: CASSLERVSGIQETQYF.

The rearrangement joins TRBV9 to TRBJ2-3; TRBD2 aligns across 9 bases. J gave up 5 bases and V 0 bases, and 4 bases lay outside the gene matches. The CDR3 has 15 amino acids. The germline gives CDR1 SGDLS, CDR2 YYNGEE. DNA for the CDR3: TGTGCCAGCAGCGTAGATGCGGGGGGGCAAGATACGCAGTATTTT. This encodes CASSVDAGGQDTQYF.

This clone was seen a few times. V usage is TRBV6-4 and J usage is TRBJ2-1; 11 bases align to TRBD2. The germline CDR1 and CDR2 sequences are MRHNA and SNTAGT. The CDR3 runs 15 residues. With V trimmed by 4 bases and J by 8 bases, 7 bases remained unmatched. The DNA for the CDR3 is TGTGCCAGCAGTGCCGTAGCGGGGGGGCCAGATGAGCAGTTCTTC. It yields the protein CASSAVAGGPDEQFF.

V and J are TRBV6-1 and TRBJ1-4; D call uncertain. Between the trimmed V and J ends, which lost 6 bases and 4 bases, there was a span of 15 bases. The germline V gene encodes CDR1 MNHNS and CDR2 SASEGT. This CDR3 comprises 15 residues. DNA for the CDR3: TGTGCCAGCAGCGACCGATCGACTCATAATGAAAAACTGTTTTTT. Translating it yields CASSDRSTHNEKLFF.

This clone occurred a few times. V and J are TRBV5-6 and TRBJ1-1; D might be TRBD1 (6 bases). In germline, CDR1 is SGHDT, CDR2 YYEEEE. Trimming removed 4 bases from V and 1 base from J, with 11 bases in between. CDR3 length: 14 residues. The DNA for the CDR3 is TGTGCCAGCAGCCGGGGCAGGGGGAACACTGAAGCTTTCTTT. Its protein is CASSRGRGNTEAFF.

This sequence joins TRBV7-9 and TRBJ1-1; D unresolved. In germline, CDR1 is SEHNR, CDR2 FQNEAQ (reference sequence). Between the trimmed V and J ends, which lost 2 bases and 1 base, there was a span of 8 bases. The CDR3 covers 14 residues. DNA of the CDR3: TGTGCCAGCAGCTTAAGTCCAGGGAACACTGAAGCTTTCTTT. It yields the protein CASSLSPGNTEAFF.

As for this clone: The same CDR3 arises from other DNA sequences in this sample as well. This chain uses TRBV7-3 with TRBJ1-1, with 7 bases matching TRBD1. The CDR3 contains 13 residues. Germline trimming cut 0 bases from V and 5 bases from J; bases unmatched to any gene: 0. CDR1 and CDR2 from the germline V gene are SGHTA and FQGTGA. In DNA form, the CDR3 reads TGTGCCAGCAGCTTAACACAGGGGACTGAAGCTTTCTTT. It yields the protein CASSLTQGTEAFF.

The CDR3 nucleotides are TGCGCCAGCAGCCCGCCCGACAGGGCGGACGGCTACACCTTC. This translates into CASSPPDRADGYTF. The chain uses TRBV4-1 and TRBJ1-2; 7 bases line up with TRBD1. CDR1 is MGHRA and CDR2 is YSYEKL in the germline V gene. The CDR3 runs to 14 residues. With 4 bases clipped from V and 8 bases from J, the junction kept 10 bases outside the gene matches.

The table lists this clone with a few counts. This chain connects TRBV6-5 to TRBJ1-1, with 10 bases lining up with TRBD1. Germline loops: CDR1 MNHEY, CDR2 SVGAGI. V trimming: 6 bases; J trimming: 5 bases; junction bases outside the gene matches: 9. This CDR3 is built from 15 residues. This CDR3 reads CASRPEGQGRTEAFF. CDR3 in DNA: TGTGCCAGCAGACCAGAGGGACAGGGGAGGACTGAAGCTTTCTTT.

The CDR3: CASSPAGEQETQYF. CDR3 coding DNA: TGTGCCAGCAGTCCCGCCGGTGAACAAGAGACCCAGTACTTC. The gene calls are TRBV7-2 and TRBJ2-5, with D hard to call. The CDR3 runs 14 residues. V was shortened by 6 bases and J by 2 bases, with 13 bases between the two germline ends. Per germline, CDR1 SGHTA and CDR2 FQGNSA.

This sequence joins TRBV5-4 and TRBJ2-7, with TRBD2 matching over 8 bases. The CDR3 covers 16 residues. CDR1 is SGHNT, CDR2 YYREEE, per germline (reference sequence). V dropped 4 bases and J dropped 2; count of bases not matched to a gene: 11. CDR3: CASSKAYGRDTYEQYF. As DNA, the CDR3 is TGTGCCAGCAGCAAAGCCTACGGGAGGGATACCTACGAGCAGTACTTC.

This chain links TRBV10-3 with TRBJ1-1; unclear D gene. This CDR3 has 13 residues. V was cut by 4 bases and J by 4 bases, with 10 bases left in between. Germline V lookup: CDR1 ENHRY, CDR2 SYGVKD. The CDR3 loop is CAISVIDSTEAFF. The CDR3 bases are TGTGCCATCAGTGTTATTGACTCCACTGAAGCTTTCTTT.

This clone has more than one count but fewer than ten. This chain connects TRBV6-1 to TRBJ2-7; 10 nucleotides line up with TRBD1. Losses at the gene ends were 1 base for V and 4 bases for J; bases not matched to a gene: 4. Germline V gene sequence: CDR1 MNHNS, CDR2 SASEGT. The CDR3 runs 15 residues. CDR3 sequence reads: CASSEGPGQGYEQYF. The CDR3 bases are TGTGCCAGCAGTGAAGGACCGGGACAGGGGTACGAGCAGTACTTC.